The 26 T cell receptor beta chains in this list originate from one sample, sequenced in a study of T cell responses to AZD1222 COVID-19 vaccine. Some clones are missing from TCRdb's copy, which holds only in-frame ones; the method was immunoSEQ multiplex PCR. The data contain approximately 150,000 clones, just under 95% of them seen just once; the ten biggest clones take up around 1.7%. Sequencing used peripheral blood, obtained on day 0 of AZD1222 vaccination. The source of these receptors is an adult in good health.

The V and J genes are TRBV7-9 and TRBJ2-3, with D uncertain. Germline CDR1 is SEHNR and CDR2 is FQNEAQ (reference sequence). CDR3 length: 13 residues. Trimming removed 1 base at V and 4 bases at J, with 6 bases between. In nucleotides, the CDR3 is TGTGCCAGCAGCTTAGTAGCCCCAGATACGCAGTATTTT. Translating gives CASSLVAPDTQYF.

The chain combines TRBV27 with TRBJ2-7; weak D call: TRBD1 (6 bases). The germline V and J ends were trimmed by 3 bases and 5 bases, with 14 bases remaining between them. Germline V gives CDR1 MNHEY, CDR2 SMNVEV (reference sequence). This CDR3 has 14 residues. This CDR3 is CASSFGPGVHEQYF. The CDR3 bases are TGTGCCAGCAGTTTTGGGCCAGGGGTCCACGAGCAGTACTTC.

The chain carries TRBV25-1 and TRBJ1-1; D gene unclear. Germline CDR1 and CDR2: MGHDK and SYGVNS. V was clipped by 4 bases and J by 8 bases, with 14 bases between them. This CDR3 region has 13 residues. CDR3 coding DNA: TGTGCCAGCAGTGTAACGGGAGCGTCAGAAGCTTTCTTT. Protein product: CASSVTGASEAFF.

V and J are TRBV14 and TRBJ1-1, with 9 bases aligning to TRBD1. Germline CDR1 is SGHDN and CDR2 is FVKESK. Trimming at V came to 4 bases and at J to 7 bases, leaving 13 bases not matched to a gene. This CDR3 region has 16 residues. CDR3 amino acids: CASSPSRDRDQGEAFF. CDR3 DNA sequence: TGTGCCAGCAGCCCGTCCCGGGACAGGGACCAGGGTGAAGCTTTCTTT.

The V call is TRBV5-1, the J call TRBJ2-1; 8 bases map to TRBD2. Germline CDR1 and CDR2: SGHRS and YFSETQ. The CDR3 runs 14 residues. Trimming at V came to 6 bases and at J to 11 bases, leaving 13 bases not matched to a gene. In DNA, the CDR3 is TGCGCCAGCATCCCATCCGGGACTAGTGGTAAGCAGTTCTTC. Protein product: CASIPSGTSGKQFF.

This rearrangement joins TRBV6-5 to TRBJ2-7; D not resolved. This CDR3 is built from 11 residues. Trimming shortened V by 6 bases and J by 6 bases, and 9 bases separated the two germline ends. Germline assignment: CDR1 MNHEY and CDR2 SVGAGI. The CDR3 coding sequence is TGTGCCAGCAGCTCCCCTCCCGAGCAGTACTTC. Its translation: CASSSPPEQYF.

The rearrangement links TRBV27 to TRBJ1-6, with 8 bases that match TRBD1. The CDR3 has 14 residues. CDR1 is MNHEY and CDR2 is SMNVEV in the germline V gene (reference sequence). V was pared by 2 bases and J by 9 bases, with 3 bases of the junction left unmatched. CDR3 bases: TGTGCCAGCAGTTTAACGACAGGGGCTTCACCCCTCCACTTT. Its protein is CASSLTTGASPLHF.

This chain joins TRBV7-6 and TRBJ2-1; no clear D. Trimming took 1 base from V and 7 from J, leaving 11 bases between them. The CDR3 covers 14 residues. Germline V gene sequence: CDR1 SGHVS, CDR2 FNYEAQ. DNA for the CDR3: TGTGCCAGCAGCTTAGGGTTCTCTCGTAATGAGCAGTTCTTC. Translating gives CASSLGFSRNEQFF.

V and J are TRBV5-1 and TRBJ2-3, with TRBD1 matching over 7 bases. Germline-derived CDR1 and CDR2 are SGHRS and YFSETQ. The trim removed 7 bases at V and 0 bases at J, leaving 8 bases unmatched. CDR3 length equals 15 residues. Here the CDR3 reads CASSPTGPSTDTQYF. The CDR3 DNA follows: TGCGCCAGCTCACCGACAGGGCCTAGCACAGATACGCAGTATTTT.

The chain uses TRBV19 and TRBJ1-5, with D hard to call. The CDR3 runs to 13 residues. V was trimmed by 6 bases and J by 5 bases, leaving 11 bases between them. Germline V gives CDR1 LNHDA, CDR2 SQIVND (reference sequence). The CDR3 sequence is CASRGQVHQPQHF. The CDR3 bases are TGTGCCAGTAGAGGGCAGGTTCATCAGCCCCAGCATTTT. The full variable domain, its missing parts supplied by reference TRBV19 and TRBJ1-5, is DGGITQSPKYLFRKEGQNVTLSCEQNLNHDAMYWYRQDPGQGLRLIYYSQIVNDFQKGDIAEGYSVSREKKESFPLTVTSAQKNPTAFYLCASRGQVHQPQHFGDGTRLSIL.

This chain connects TRBV7-2 to TRBJ1-2; D is ambiguous. The CDR3 covers 17 residues. V was trimmed by 5 bases and J by 8 bases, leaving 27 bases between them. Looked up from germline, CDR1 is SGHTA and CDR2 is FQGNSA. The CDR3 DNA is TGTGCCAGCAGCAGAGGTCCCCTCGGGCGCCCCTATAGGGGCTACACCTTC. This sequence encodes CASSRGPLGRPYRGYTF.

The chain is built from TRBV18 and TRBJ2-3; 10 bases align to TRBD2. The V segment lost 2 bases and the J segment 8 bases; nucleotides outside the gene matches: 7. The germline CDR1 and CDR2 sequences are KGHSH and LQKENI. CDR3 length: 15 residues. The CDR3 reads CASSPGLAGETTQYF. Here the CDR3 DNA reads TGTGCCAGCTCACCAGGCCTAGCGGGAGAGACTACGCAGTATTTT.

The sample holds one count of this clone. V usage is TRBV10-3 and J usage is TRBJ2-6; 8 bases line up with TRBD2. Germline CDR1 ENHRY, CDR2 SYGVKD. The ends lost 5 bases at V and 3 bases at J; junction bases unmatched: 12. This CDR3 has 18 residues. In nucleotides, the CDR3 is TGTGCCATCAGTAAGAGTCAAGCGGGGGCAGGTGGGGCCAACGTCCTGACTTTC. This codes for CAISKSQAGAGGANVLTF.

This chain links TRBV28 with TRBJ1-5; possibly TRBD1 for D (5 bases). The germline V gene encodes CDR1 MDHEN and CDR2 SYDVKM. CDR3 length equals 15 residues. Trimming left V 10 bases short and J 0 bases short, with 16 bases between. This CDR3 is CAIPAGRYSNQPQHF. Here the CDR3 DNA reads TGTGCCATCCCGGCGGGGCGGTATAGCAATCAGCCCCAGCATTTT.

The rearrangement links TRBV12-5 to TRBJ2-1; no reliable D call. The CDR3 consists of 12 residues. Germline V gene sequence: CDR1 LGHNT, CDR2 FRNRAP. V shed 3 bases and J shed 8 bases, with 8 bases lying between them. CDR3 protein: CASGFGVYEQFF. The CDR3 DNA is TGTGCTAGTGGTTTCGGCGTGTATGAGCAGTTCTTC.

This chain links TRBV3-1 (or the pseudogene TRBV3-2) with TRBJ2-5; D gene unclear. CDR3 length equals 12 residues. Looked up from germline, CDR1 is LGHDT and CDR2 is YNNKEL (reference sequence). Trimming removed 1 base at V and 1 base at J, with 1 base between. The CDR3 bases are TGTGCCAGCAGCCAAGCCCAAGAGACCCAGTACTTC. Protein: CASSQAQETQYF.

This chain connects TRBV12-5 to TRBJ2-2, with D unclear. The CDR3 loop spans 14 amino acids. V was clipped by 1 base and J by 3 bases, with 6 bases between them. In germline, CDR1 is LGHNT, CDR2 FRNRAP. CDR3 residues: CASGLGSYTGELFF. The CDR3 region has the DNA TGTGCTAGTGGTTTGGGCAGTTACACCGGGGAGCTGTTTTTT.

The rearrangement uses TRBV5-6 and TRBJ1-2, with unresolved D. V dropped 1 base and J dropped 2 bases, with 9 bases sitting between them. This CDR3 comprises 14 residues. Germline values: CDR1 SGHDT, CDR2 YYEEEE. The CDR3 nucleotides are TGTGCCAGCAGCTTGTTCGATAGAAACTATGGCTACACCTTC. Translating gives CASSLFDRNYGYTF.

This chain connects TRBV25-1 to TRBJ1-6; D is uncertain. Trimming left V 5 bases short and J 5 bases short, with 10 bases between. CDR3 length: 14 amino acids. Per germline, CDR1 MGHDK and CDR2 SYGVNS. The DNA for the CDR3 is TGTGCCAGCAGTCTCCCCGGAAATAATTCACCCCTCCACTTT. It specifies CASSLPGNNSPLHF.

The chain links TRBV9 to TRBJ2-2, with 12 bases lining up with TRBD2. CDR1 is SGDLS, CDR2 YYNGEE, per germline. The trim removed 3 bases at V and 6 bases at J, leaving 6 bases unmatched. The CDR3 runs to 16 residues. The CDR3 is CASSARGLAGSGELFF. CDR3 DNA: TGTGCCAGCAGCGCCCGGGGACTAGCGGGTTCCGGGGAGCTGTTTTTT.

The J gene is TRBJ2-1, the V gene TRBV19, with TRBD2 as a possible D gene (6 bases). CDR1 LNHDA and CDR2 SQIVND come from the germline V gene (reference sequence). The length of the CDR3 is 13 residues. V was pared by 11 bases and J by 9 bases, with 20 bases between. CDR3 in amino acids: CASSGPTFGEQFF. CDR3 coding DNA: TGTGCCTCGAGCGGGCCCACATTCGGTGAGCAGTTCTTC. Full variable domain (rest looked up from reference TRBV19 and TRBJ2-1): DGGITQSPKYLFRKEGQNVTLSCEQNLNHDAMYWYRQDPGQGLRLIYYSQIVNDFQKGDIAEGYSVSREKKESFPLTVTSAQKNPTAFYLCASSGPTFGEQFFGPGTRLTVL.

The CDR3: CASSPGTSGKETQYF. In DNA form, the CDR3 reads TGCGCCAGCAGCCCAGGGACTAGCGGGAAAGAGACCCAGTACTTC. The gene calls are TRBV4-1 and TRBJ2-5; the match to TRBD2 covers 13 bases. The V and J ends lost 4 bases and 3 bases, in that order; junction bases with no gene match: 2. The CDR3 loop spans 15 amino acids. The germline CDR1 and CDR2 sequences are MGHRA and YSYEKL.

The rearrangement joins TRBV11-3 to TRBJ2-5; 7 bases fit TRBD2. Germline trimming cut 5 bases from V and 2 bases from J; bases unmatched to any gene: 11. The germline gives CDR1 SGHNT, CDR2 YENEEA. This CDR3 has 16 residues. CDR3 amino acids: CASSIGAGRRQETQYF. In DNA form, the CDR3 reads TGTGCCAGCAGCATAGGAGCGGGACGGCGGCAAGAGACCCAGTACTTC.

The chain couples TRBV6-5 to TRBJ1-1; D is possibly TRBD1 (5 bases). The V gene's germline CDR1 is MNHEY and CDR2 SVGAGI. Trimming pared 0 bases from V and 3 bases from J, leaving 14 bases between. The CDR3 length is 16 residues. The CDR3 sequence is CASSYSTWGIDTEAFF. In DNA, the CDR3 is TGTGCCAGCAGTTACTCGACTTGGGGGATCGACACTGAAGCTTTCTTT.

This clone was recorded a few times. V is TRBV6-4 and J is TRBJ2-6; possible D gene TRBD2, 5 bases. V lost 0 bases, J lost 0 bases, and 9 bases lay in between. Germline V gives CDR1 MRHNA, CDR2 SNTAGT. This CDR3 comprises 17 residues. As DNA, the CDR3 is TGTGCCAGCAGTGACTCCCCGGCGGGCTCTGGGGCCAACGTCCTGACTTTC. This codes for CASSDSPAGSGANVLTF.

The rearrangement joins TRBV2 to TRBJ2-7, with 9 bases lining up with TRBD1. Unmatched junction bases numbered 21, after V lost 10 bases and J lost 2 bases. Germline CDR1 and CDR2: SNHLY and FYNNEI. This CDR3 spans 18 amino acids. CDR3 DNA: TGTGCCACTACAAAAGAAAGCGCCGGGACAGGGACGACCTACGAGCAGTACTTC. It encodes CATTKESAGTGTTYEQYF.